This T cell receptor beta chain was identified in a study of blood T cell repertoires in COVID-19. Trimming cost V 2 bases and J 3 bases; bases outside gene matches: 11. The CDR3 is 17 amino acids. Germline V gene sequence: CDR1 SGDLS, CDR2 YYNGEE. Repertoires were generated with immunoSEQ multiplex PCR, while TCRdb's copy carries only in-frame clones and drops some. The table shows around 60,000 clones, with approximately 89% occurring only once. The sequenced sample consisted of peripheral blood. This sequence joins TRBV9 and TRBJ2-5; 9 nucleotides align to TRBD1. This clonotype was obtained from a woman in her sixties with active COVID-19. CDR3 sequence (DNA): TGTGCCAGCAGCGTCTACCTCGGACAGGGGATGGAAGAGACCCAGTACTTC. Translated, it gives CASSVYLGQGMEETQYF.